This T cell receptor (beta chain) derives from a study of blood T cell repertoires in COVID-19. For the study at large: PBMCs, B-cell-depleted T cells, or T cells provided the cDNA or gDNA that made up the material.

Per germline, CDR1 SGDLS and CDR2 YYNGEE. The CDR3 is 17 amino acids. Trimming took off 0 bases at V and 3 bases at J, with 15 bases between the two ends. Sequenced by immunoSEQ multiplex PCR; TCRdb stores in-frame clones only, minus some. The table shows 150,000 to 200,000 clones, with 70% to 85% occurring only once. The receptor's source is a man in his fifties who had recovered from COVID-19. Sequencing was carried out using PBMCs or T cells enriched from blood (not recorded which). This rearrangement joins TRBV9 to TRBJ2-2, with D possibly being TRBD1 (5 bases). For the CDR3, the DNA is TGTGCCAGCAGCGTAGCCCGGCGAAGGGGATACACCGGGGAGCTGTTTTTT. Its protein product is CASSVARRRGYTGELFF.